This T cell receptor beta chain was observed in a study of blood T cell repertoires in COVID-19 (TCRdb year 2020). With respect to the entire study: Collaborator samples came from the United States, Italy and Spain and covered acute and convalescent phases of COVID-19. The material from the prospective study consisted of cDNA or gDNA derived from T cells, B-cell-depleted T cells, or PBMCs. Subjects who had been exposed to COVID-19, were actively infected with it, or had recovered from it provided the deeply sampled blood TCRbeta repertoires that made up the dataset. The repertoires were released in a freely available public database meant as a resource for research on the immune response to SARS-CoV-2. The samples were drawn from two sources: the first 160 participants of the ongoing ImmuneRACE study, and 1,200 or so subjects contributed by 6 global collaborators. Sample metadata almost always included a de-identified subject ID, COVID-19 status, age in years and sex. Where available, HLA class I and class II types were taken from metadata supplied by the sample provider and were not determined by assay-based typing.

TCRbeta CDR3 regions were amplified from genomic DNA using the immunoSEQ Assay, a bias-controlled multiplex PCR. The source study handled its data this way. Nucleated cell counts per sample were estimated from amplification of reference gene primers within the assay. To quantify the absolute abundance of each unique TCRbeta CDR3 rearrangement, sequence reads were collapsed and filtered. For each sample, productive Simpson clonality was calculated by taking the square root of Simpson's diversity index across productive rearrangements. The table was pulled from immuneACCESS by TCRdb, which kept in-frame rearrangements only. Such tables lose some clones; where checked, under half of the loss comes from unresolved V genes, and the rest has no known cause. V, J and clone size reflect that table, while D and trimming were determined from the DNA. The sample table contains fewer than 50,000 clones; only one count was recorded for approximately 82% of them. About 12% of the sample lies in the top ten.

Whole blood was collected in K2EDTA tubes by collaborating institutions according to the institutions' own protocols. Collaborator samples were shipped for TCRbeta analysis as frozen whole blood, isolated PBMCs, or DNA extracted from either sample type. As regards this clone: The antigen this receptor binds is unknown. Qualities for individual bases were not recorded, and no much larger clone is one base off.

The paper as a whole reports these results and caveats: How much clinical and demographic metadata was included differed by source and by participant, and the metadata was provided uncurated.

The CDR1 and CDR2 encoded by the germline V gene are LGHNA and YSLEER. The CDR3 measures 16 amino acids from cysteine to phenylalanine. Here the CDR3 DNA is all that survives: 48 bases in frame from base 1. The germline ends are 13 bases apart after V is trimmed by 1 base and J by 0 bases. Recombination joined TRBV4-3 with TRBJ2-7; there is no confident call for the D gene. The TCR originated in a human donor in a cohort sampled during active COVID-19. Source material: peripheral blood. The base sequence is TGCGCCAGCAGCCAAGGTGTAGTCCTGAGCTCCTACGAGCAGTACTTC. It codes for CASSQGVVLSSYEQYF.